A selection of T cell receptor beta chains follows, all from one sample in a study of T cell responses to AZD1222 COVID-19 vaccine. This table comes from immunoSEQ multiplex PCR, and its TCRdb copy is limited to in-frame clones, with some not included. The sample consists of 72,000 or so clones, roughly nine tenths of them appearing once. The material sequenced was peripheral blood, taken 28 days after the second AZD1222 dose. Receptors were obtained from an adult who received the AZD1222 COVID-19 vaccine. Both conserved end residues are part of each CDR3. A D gene is named only where the DNA matches it firmly. The listing skips clone size in some rows; elsewhere it reads once, few, many or a size class.

V gene	clone size	D gene	J gene	CDR3 DNA	CDR3 protein
TRBV28	.	TRBD1	TRBJ2-7	TGTGCCAGCAGTTCATCCGGGACAGGGTGGTACGAGCAGTACTTC	CASSSSGTGWYEQYF
TRBV5-1	.	TRBD1	TRBJ2-3	TGCGCCAGCAGCTTCACCGGGACAGGGTCGGATACGCAGTATTTT	CASSFTGTGSDTQYF
TRBV19	.	TRBD2	TRBJ2-1	TGTGCCAGTAGATCTCTAGCGGGAGGGCTGGGCAATGAGCAGTTCTTC	CASRSLAGGLGNEQFF
TRBV3-1/TRBV3-2	.	.	TRBJ1-6	TGTGCCAGCAGCCAAGATCGGGTTTCACCCCTCCACTTT	CASSQDRVSPLHF
TRBV14	.	.	TRBJ1-2	TGTGCCAGCAGCCGAGCGACCAGGGTTCTAGGAGAAGGCTACACCTTC	CASSRATRVLGEGYTF
TRBV27	once	.	TRBJ1-3	TGTGCCAGCAGTTTATCCTGGGCTGGAAACACCATATATTTT	CASSLSWAGNTIYF
TRBV20-1	.	TRBD1	TRBJ1-2	TGCAGTGCTAGTCGAAACCAGGGGGAAGGCTACACCTTC	CSASRNQGEGYTF
TRBV2	.	.	TRBJ1-1	TGTGCCAGCAGGGGACACAACGGAGGGAACACTGAAGCTTTCTTT	CASRGHNGGNTEAFF
TRBV2	.	.	TRBJ1-5	TGTGCCAGCAGTACCCAGGGTGTAGATCAGCCCCAGCATTTT	CASSTQGVDQPQHF
TRBV27	.	.	TRBJ1-2	TGTGCCAGCAGTTCATGGGACGGCGTCTCCCCGGGTGGCTACACCTTC	CASSSWDGVSPGGYTF
TRBV7-6	.	TRBD1	TRBJ2-7	TGTGCCAGCAGCTTAACACAGGGGTTGAGTGAGCAGTACTTC	CASSLTQGLSEQYF
TRBV18	.	TRBD1	TRBJ1-1	TGTGCCAGCTCACGGGACAGGGGATCGGGTGAAGCTTTCTTT	CASSRDRGSGEAFF
TRBV7-6	.	TRBD2	TRBJ2-2	TGTGCCAGCAGCCTTCCCTTTAAGACTAGCCCGGGCCGGGAGCTGTTTTTT	CASSLPFKTSPGRELFF
TRBV10-3	.	.	TRBJ2-2	TGTGCCATCAGTACGACAGAGCAGACCGGGGAGCTGTTTTTT	CAISTTEQTGELFF
TRBV3-1/TRBV3-2	few	TRBD1	TRBJ1-5	TGTGCCAGCAGCCAAACAGGGGGGCGAGTGAGCAATCAGCCCCAGCATTTT	CASSQTGGRVSNQPQHF
TRBV21-1	.	.	TRBJ2-3	TGTGCCAGCAGCAAAGGGGGGAGGGGTCGGACAGATACGCAGTATTTT	CASSKGGRGRTDTQYF
TRBV7-9	.	.	TRBJ2-3	TGTGCCAGCAGCTTTACAGCCGCCACAGATACGCAGTATTTT	CASSFTAATDTQYF